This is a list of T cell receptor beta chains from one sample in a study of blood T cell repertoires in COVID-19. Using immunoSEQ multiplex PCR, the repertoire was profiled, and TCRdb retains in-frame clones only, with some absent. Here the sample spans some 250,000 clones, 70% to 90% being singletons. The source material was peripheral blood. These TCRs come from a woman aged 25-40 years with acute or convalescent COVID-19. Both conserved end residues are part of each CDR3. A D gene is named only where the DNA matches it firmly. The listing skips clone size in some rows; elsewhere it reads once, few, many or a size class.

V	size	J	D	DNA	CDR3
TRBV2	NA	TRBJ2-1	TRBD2	TGTGCCAGCAGGCCGACTAGCTCGGAGCAGTTCTTC	CASRPTSSEQFF
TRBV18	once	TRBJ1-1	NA	TGTGCCAGCTCACCACCCCAGGGCTGGACATCAGAAGCTTTCTTT	CASSPPQGWTSEAFF
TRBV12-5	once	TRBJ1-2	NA	TGTGCTAGTGGTTTGGGTGTTAGAGACACTAACTATGGCTACACCTTC	CASGLGVRDTNYGYTF
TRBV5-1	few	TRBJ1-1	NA	TGCGCCAGCAGCTTGGTACAAACCAACACTGAAGCTTTCTTT	CASSLVQTNTEAFF
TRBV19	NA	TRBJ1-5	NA	TGTGCCAGTACTCTAGGCAATCAGCCCCAGCATTTT	CASTLGNQPQHF
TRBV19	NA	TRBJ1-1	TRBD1	TGTGCCAGTAGAACAGGGGCTACAGGGGGCACTGAAGCTTTCTTT	CASRTGATGGTEAFF
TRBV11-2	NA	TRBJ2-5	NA	TGTGCCAGCAGCCCACAGCCCTCGTACCAAGAGACCCAGTACTTC	CASSPQPSYQETQYF
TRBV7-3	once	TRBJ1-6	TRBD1	TGTGCCAGCAGCCCCGGTGGGACAGGGAATTCACCCCTCCACTTT	CASSPGGTGNSPLHF
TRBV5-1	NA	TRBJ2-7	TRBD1	TGCGCCAGCAGCTTGGCGTCGTCGGGACAGCCCTACGAGCAGTACTTC	CASSLASSGQPYEQYF
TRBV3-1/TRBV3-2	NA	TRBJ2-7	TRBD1	TGTGCCAGCAGCCATCCAGGACAGGGAGGTTACGAGCAGTACTTC	CASSHPGQGGYEQYF
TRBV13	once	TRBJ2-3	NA	TGTGCCAGCAGCCTAGGTACTCCTAGCACAGATACGCAGTATTTT	CASSLGTPSTDTQYF
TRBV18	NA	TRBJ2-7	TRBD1	TGTGCCAGCTCACCGGCGGACAGGGGATTCTCCTACGAGCAGTACTTC	CASSPADRGFSYEQYF
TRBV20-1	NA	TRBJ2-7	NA	TGCAGTGCTAGAGGGGAGATCCAGTACTTC	CSARGEIQYF